A single sample gave rise to the 13 T cell receptor beta chains below, sequenced in a study of blood T cell repertoires in COVID-19. Repertoires were generated with immunoSEQ multiplex PCR, while TCRdb's copy carries only in-frame clones and drops some. Among about 160,000 clones listed, around nine tenths were seen once. Sequenced: peripheral blood. The receptor set was obtained from a woman aged 65 to 85 with COVID-19, enrolled during active disease.

The chain carries TRBV19 and TRBJ1-5; 9 nucleotides agree with TRBD1. V was clipped by 1 base and J by 6 bases; unmatched bases: 4. The CDR3 has 15 amino acids. Germline loops: CDR1 LNHDA, CDR2 SQIVND (reference sequence). The CDR3 DNA reads as TGTGCCAGTAGTATAGTCGGACAGGGGAGTCAGCCCCAGCATTTT. Encoded protein: CASSIVGQGSQPQHF.

V usage is TRBV9 and J usage is TRBJ1-1; a weak D match, TRBD1 (5 bases). The length of the CDR3 is 15 residues. V lost 0 bases and J lost 1, with 10 bases in between. Germline assignment: CDR1 SGDLS and CDR2 YYNGEE. The CDR3 protein is CASSVVSGWNTEAFF. CDR3 coding DNA: TGTGCCAGCAGCGTAGTTTCAGGGTGGAACACTGAAGCTTTCTTT.

V gene TRBV15 combines with J gene TRBJ2-7, with 7 bases fitting TRBD2. The CDR3 extends over 16 amino acids. Looked up from germline, CDR1 is LNHNV and CDR2 is YYDKDF (reference sequence). V lost 0 bases, J lost 9 bases, and 14 bases stayed unmatched. CDR3 in DNA: TGTGCCACCAGCAGAGACGGAAGCGGGACCTTTCCTTCGCAGTACTTC. Translation gives CATSRDGSGTFPSQYF.

The gene calls are TRBV6-2 or TRBV6-3 and TRBJ2-3; D not resolved. This CDR3 region has 14 residues. V was trimmed by 0 bases and J by 4 bases, leaving 8 bases between them. Germline V gene data show CDR1 as MNHEY and CDR2 as SVGEGT. The CDR3 DNA sequence: TGTGCCAGCAGTTACTCGATCTCGGCAGATACGCAGTATTTT. Translating it yields CASSYSISADTQYF.

This clone was seen only once. The genes are TRBV30 and TRBJ1-2, with TRBD1 matching 7 bases. Unmatched junction bases numbered 7, after V lost 2 bases and J lost 7 bases. Germline V gene lookup returns CDR1 GTSNPN and CDR2 SVGIG (reference sequence). This CDR3 comprises 13 residues. The DNA for the CDR3 is TGTGCCTGGAGTTCAGACAGGGTGGGTGGCTACACCTTC. It is translated as CAWSSDRVGGYTF.

The chain links TRBV2 to TRBJ2-2; the D gene is possibly TRBD2 (6 bases). Deletions cut 7 bases from V and 4 bases from J, with 13 bases between. The CDR3 length is 14 residues. Germline V lookup: CDR1 SNHLY, CDR2 FYNNEI. The CDR3 is CASNVGGSTGELFF. For the CDR3, the DNA is TGTGCCAGCAACGTCGGGGGTAGCACCGGGGAGCTGTTTTTT.

The chain carries TRBV9 and TRBJ2-3, with D maybe TRBD2 (7 bases). From germline, CDR1 is SGDLS and CDR2 YYNGEE. The CDR3 is 14 amino acids. The V end was cut by 2 bases, the J end by 6 bases, with 13 bases between. The CDR3 coding sequence is TGTGCCAGCAGCGTGGCGGGGGCCGGGGATACGCAGTATTTT. Translated, it gives CASSVAGAGDTQYF.

The V gene is TRBV7-9, the J gene TRBJ1-1, with TRBD1 identical over 12 bases. Trimming cost V 1 base and J 4 bases; bases outside gene matches: 1. The CDR3 length is 15 residues. The V gene's germline CDR1 is SEHNR and CDR2 FQNEAQ (reference sequence). CDR3 bases: TGTGCCAGCAGCTTAGGGGACAGGGGGCCCACTGAAGCTTTCTTT. This gives the protein CASSLGDRGPTEAFF. Filled out from reference TRBV7-9 and TRBJ1-1, the complete variable domain reads DTGVSQNPRHKITKRGQNVTFRCDPISEHNRLYWYRQTLGQGPEFLTYFQNEAQLEKSRLLSDRFSAERPKGSFSTLEIQRTEQGDSAMYLCASSLGDRGPTEAFFGQGTRLTVV.

Written as DNA, the CDR3 is TGTGCCAGCAGTCGCCGGGACAGGGTTTCACCCCTCCACTTT. Its protein product is CASSRRDRVSPLHF. The chain uses TRBV28 and TRBJ1-6; 9 bases agree with TRBD1. Germline lookup yields CDR1 MDHEN and CDR2 SYDVKM. Losses at the gene ends were 5 bases for V and 9 bases for J; bases not matched to a gene: 5. There are 14 residues in the CDR3.

The CDR3 nucleotides are TGTGCCAGCAGCTACCGGGACAGGGCAGAGCAGTACTTC. Its translation: CASSYRDRAEQYF. The chain employs TRBV21-1 and TRBJ2-7; the DNA was not compared with TRBD1, the D call given in the table. TRBV21-1 is a known pseudogene. The CDR3 spans 13 residues.

The V call is TRBV3-1 (or the pseudogene TRBV3-2), the J call TRBJ1-3; 11 bases map to TRBD1. The germline gives CDR1 LGHDT, CDR2 YNNKEL (reference sequence). This CDR3 has 15 amino acids. The V segment lost 4 bases and the J segment 3 bases; nucleotides outside the gene matches: 2. In DNA form, the CDR3 reads TGTGCCAGCAGCCCGGACAGGGGGCTTGGAAACACCATATATTTT. It yields the protein CASSPDRGLGNTIYF.

The chain couples TRBV5-6 to TRBJ2-1; 7 nucleotides agree with TRBD1. Trimming took 6 bases from V and 0 from J; bases not matched to a gene: 6. CDR3 size: 15 residues. Germline CDR1 and CDR2: SGHDT and YYEEEE. CDR3 coding DNA: TGTGCCAGCACACCGTGGGACAGCTCCTACAATGAGCAGTTCTTC. The encoded protein is CASTPWDSSYNEQFF.

V is TRBV24-1 and J is TRBJ1-5; TRBD1 is a possible D gene (6 bases). Germline V lookup: CDR1 KGHDR, CDR2 SFDVKD. This CDR3 contains 12 residues. V was cut by 3 bases and J by 7 bases, with 6 bases left in between. The chain's CDR3 is CATSDGQQPQHF. The CDR3 nucleotides are TGTGCCACCAGTGATGGACAGCAGCCCCAGCATTTT.